These T cell receptor beta chains were read from a single sample in a study of technical replicates of blood from several donors. Clones were read by immunoSEQ multiplex PCR, and TCRdb kept only the in-frame ones, dropping some. This repertoire shows 55,000 to 75,000 clones, roughly 90% found once; its top ten account for 0.42%. Sequencing was done on a sample of T cells isolated from PBMCs. The receptors derive from a human donor in good health. Both conserved end residues are part of each CDR3. Each record gives: CDR3 protein, CDR3 length, V gene, J gene.

CASSPHRGVYEQYF	14	TRBV6-5	TRBJ2-7
CASSLVKSTSGTDTQYF	17	TRBV5-1	TRBJ2-3
CASSLISGVTYNEQFF	16	TRBV7-2	TRBJ2-1
CASSQIWGPGQGYNEQFF	18	TRBV14	TRBJ2-1
CAWSSVAGNEQYF	13	TRBV30	TRBJ2-7
CASSQGTYGYTF	12	TRBV28	TRBJ1-2
CASSLIASSWADTQYF	16	TRBV27	TRBJ2-3
CATSRDAAEETQYF	14	TRBV15	TRBJ2-5
CASNPYGGGTGELFF	15	TRBV9	TRBJ2-2
CASSPLAEGTTYEQYF	16	TRBV4-1	TRBJ2-7
CASSLSELYNEQFF	14	TRBV27	TRBJ2-1
CASSYSGKYNEQFF	14	TRBV7-3	TRBJ2-1
CASSLWVAGRSYNEQFF	17	TRBV27	TRBJ2-1
CASSMSGQYSNQPQHF	16	TRBV27	TRBJ1-5
CASSLANEQFF	11	TRBV5-1	TRBJ2-1
CASSILAGGSTGELFF	16	TRBV7-9	TRBJ2-2
CARYRDRGNINYGYTF	16	TRBV30	TRBJ1-2
CASSFLPGQGTNTEAFF	17	TRBV5-6	TRBJ1-1
CASSQTSGSWETQYF	15	TRBV27	TRBJ2-5
CASSLGSYANYGYTF	15	TRBV5-4	TRBJ1-2
CASSSLRGGAGYTF	14	TRBV5-4	TRBJ1-2
CAGSPVSGQGDTQYF	15	TRBV9	TRBJ2-3
CASSHTGQGGYEQYF	15	TRBV7-9	TRBJ2-7
CASSLNRPGTSGNSYEQYF	19	TRBV7-2	TRBJ2-7
CASSESPGIQPQHF	14	TRBV25-1	TRBJ1-5
CASSPGQNFYEQYF	14	TRBV6-5	TRBJ2-7
CASSLGIGVWTEAFF	15	TRBV11-3	TRBJ1-1
CASSSVVEEAGELFF	15	TRBV4-2	TRBJ2-2
CASTIGATGELFF	13	TRBV7-2	TRBJ2-2
CAISEFGNQPQHF	13	TRBV10-3	TRBJ1-5
CANSGQAYNEQFF	13	TRBV19	TRBJ2-1
CAWSTGTGGGYTF	13	TRBV30	TRBJ1-2
CASSLMASGPYEQYF	15	TRBV5-4	TRBJ2-7
CASSLAGDRVFPYEQYF	17	TRBV5-1	TRBJ2-7
CATSKGLAGWGYEQYF	16	TRBV15	TRBJ2-7
CASSLGTGDDYGYTF	15	TRBV7-6	TRBJ1-2
CASSPVLAGGEQFF	14	TRBV6-1	TRBJ2-1
CASSREGTPTGELFF	15	TRBV2	TRBJ2-2
CASGAEYQETQYF	13	TRBV5-1	TRBJ2-5
CASSPDRQGWNEQFF	15	TRBV9	TRBJ2-1
CSVPSSPSSYNEQFF	15	TRBV29-1	TRBJ2-1
CASSLAGGDNTQYF	14	TRBV5-1	TRBJ2-3
CASSRGRGEGYNEQFF	16	TRBV4-1	TRBJ2-1
CASSKWGGQETQYF	14	TRBV5-1	TRBJ2-5
CASRYGLPQETQYF	14	TRBV7-6	TRBJ2-5
CASSLVRYEQYF	12	TRBV7-2	TRBJ2-7
CASSGGTSGFTDTQYF	16	TRBV9	TRBJ2-3
CASSHPSSQGAHMNTEAFF	19	TRBV7-9	TRBJ1-1
CASRWSRDRAYEQYF	15	TRBV6-5	TRBJ2-7
CAIHFPGQTSNGSYNEQFF	19	TRBV5-6	TRBJ2-1
CASRLPGLQPPEQYF	15	TRBV12-2	TRBJ2-7
CARSGSTQYF	10	TRBV27	TRBJ2-5
CASSQSTAGEQYF	13	TRBV16	TRBJ2-7